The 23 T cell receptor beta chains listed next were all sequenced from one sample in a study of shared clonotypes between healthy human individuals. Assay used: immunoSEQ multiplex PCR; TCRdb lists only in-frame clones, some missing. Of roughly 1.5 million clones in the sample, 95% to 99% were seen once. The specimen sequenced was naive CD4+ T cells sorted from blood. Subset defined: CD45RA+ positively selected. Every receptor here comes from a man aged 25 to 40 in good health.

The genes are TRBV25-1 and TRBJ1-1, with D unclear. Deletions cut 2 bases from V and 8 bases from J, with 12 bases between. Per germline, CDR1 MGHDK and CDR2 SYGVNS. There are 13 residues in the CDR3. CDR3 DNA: TGTGCCAGCAGTGAAATTGTGGAAGGAGAAGCTTTCTTT. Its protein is CASSEIVEGEAFF.

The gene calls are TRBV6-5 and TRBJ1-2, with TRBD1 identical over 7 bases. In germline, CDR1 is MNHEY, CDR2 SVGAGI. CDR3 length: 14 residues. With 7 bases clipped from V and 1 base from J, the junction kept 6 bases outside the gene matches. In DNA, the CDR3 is TGTGCCAGCACCTCGGACAGGTTTAACTATGGCTACACCTTC. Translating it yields CASTSDRFNYGYTF.

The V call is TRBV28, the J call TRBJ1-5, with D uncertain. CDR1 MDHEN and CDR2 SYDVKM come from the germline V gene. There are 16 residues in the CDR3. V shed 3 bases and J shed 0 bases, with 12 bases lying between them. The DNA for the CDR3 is TGTGCCAGCAGTTTTCTGGACGGCAGTAGCAATCAGCCCCAGCATTTT. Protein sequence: CASSFLDGSSNQPQHF.

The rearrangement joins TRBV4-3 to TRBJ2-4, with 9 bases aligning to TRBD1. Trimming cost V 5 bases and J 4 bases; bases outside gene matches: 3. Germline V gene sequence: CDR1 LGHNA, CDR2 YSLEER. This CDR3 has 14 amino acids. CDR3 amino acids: CASSFGQGKNIQYF. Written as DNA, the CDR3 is TGCGCCAGCAGCTTTGGACAGGGGAAAAACATTCAGTACTTC.

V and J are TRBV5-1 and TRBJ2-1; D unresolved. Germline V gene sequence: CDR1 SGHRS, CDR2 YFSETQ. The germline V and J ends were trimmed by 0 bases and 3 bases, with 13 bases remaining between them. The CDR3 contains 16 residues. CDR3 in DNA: TGCGCCAGCAGCTTGGGACTGTCCAGCTACTACAATGAGCAGTTCTTC. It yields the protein CASSLGLSSYYNEQFF. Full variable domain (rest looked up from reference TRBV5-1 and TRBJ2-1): KAGVTQTPRYLIKTRGQQVTLSCSPISGHRSVSWYQQTPGQGLQFLFEYFSETQRNKGNFPGRFSGRQFSNSRSEMNVSTLELGDSALYLCASSLGLSSYYNEQFFGPGTRLTVL.

Here the CDR3 reads CSVLSGEEKLFF. Here the CDR3 DNA reads TGCAGCGTTCTCTCAGGGGAGGAAAAACTGTTTTTT. The rearrangement joins TRBV29-1 to TRBJ1-4; a weak D match, TRBD1 (6 bases). V dropped 5 bases and J dropped 8 bases, with 12 bases sitting between them. Germline CDR1 and CDR2: SQVTM and ANQGSEA. This CDR3 is 12 amino acids long.

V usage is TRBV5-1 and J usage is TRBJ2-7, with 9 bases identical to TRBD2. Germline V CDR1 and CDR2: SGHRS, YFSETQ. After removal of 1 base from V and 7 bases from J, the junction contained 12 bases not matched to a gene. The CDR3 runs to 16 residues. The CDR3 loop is CASSLSAGTSHGEQYF. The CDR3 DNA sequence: TGCGCCAGCAGCTTGTCGGCCGGGACTAGCCATGGGGAGCAGTACTTC.

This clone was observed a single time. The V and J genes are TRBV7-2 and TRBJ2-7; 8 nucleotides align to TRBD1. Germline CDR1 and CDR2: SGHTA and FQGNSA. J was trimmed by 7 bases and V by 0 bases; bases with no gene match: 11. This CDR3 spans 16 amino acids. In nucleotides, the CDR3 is TGTGCCAGCAGCTTAGCACACCAGGGGGCTACGGGTGAGCAGTACTTC. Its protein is CASSLAHQGATGEQYF. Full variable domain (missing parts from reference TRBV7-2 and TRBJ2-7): GAGVSQSPSNKVTEKGKDVELRCDPISGHTALYWYRQSLGQGLEFLIYFQGNSAPDKSGLPSDRFSAERTGGSVSTLTIQRTQQEDSAVYLCASSLAHQGATGEQYFGPGTRLTVT.

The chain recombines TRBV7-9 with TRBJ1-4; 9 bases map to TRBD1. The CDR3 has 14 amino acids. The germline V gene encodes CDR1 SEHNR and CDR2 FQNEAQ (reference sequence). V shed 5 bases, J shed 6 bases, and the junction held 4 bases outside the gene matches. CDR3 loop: CASSRQGGDEKLFF. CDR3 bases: TGTGCCAGCAGCCGACAGGGGGGCGATGAAAAACTGTTTTTT. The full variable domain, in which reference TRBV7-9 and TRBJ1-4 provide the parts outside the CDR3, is DTGVSQNPRHKITKRGQNVTFRCDPISEHNRLYWYRQTLGQGPEFLTYFQNEAQLEKSRLLSDRFSAERPKGSFSTLEIQRTEQGDSAMYLCASSRQGGDEKLFFGSGTQLSVL.

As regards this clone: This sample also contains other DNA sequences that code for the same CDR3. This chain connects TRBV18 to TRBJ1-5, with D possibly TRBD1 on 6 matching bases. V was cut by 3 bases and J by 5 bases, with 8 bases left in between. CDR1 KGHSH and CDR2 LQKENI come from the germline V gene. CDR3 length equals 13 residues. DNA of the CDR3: TGTGCCAGCTCACCGGACAGAGATCAGCCCCAGCATTTT. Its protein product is CASSPDRDQPQHF.

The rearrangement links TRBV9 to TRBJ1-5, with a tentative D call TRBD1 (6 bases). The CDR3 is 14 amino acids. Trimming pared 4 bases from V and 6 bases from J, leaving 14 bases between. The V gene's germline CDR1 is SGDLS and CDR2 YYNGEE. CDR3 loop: CASSTHRVGQPQHF. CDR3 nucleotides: TGTGCCAGCAGCACACACAGGGTCGGTCAGCCCCAGCATTTT.

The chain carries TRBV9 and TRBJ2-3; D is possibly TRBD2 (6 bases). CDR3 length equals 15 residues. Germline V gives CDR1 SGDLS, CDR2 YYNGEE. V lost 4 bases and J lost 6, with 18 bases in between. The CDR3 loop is CASSLGGEWADTQYF. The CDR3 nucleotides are TGTGCCAGCAGCCTCGGAGGGGAATGGGCGGATACGCAGTATTTT.

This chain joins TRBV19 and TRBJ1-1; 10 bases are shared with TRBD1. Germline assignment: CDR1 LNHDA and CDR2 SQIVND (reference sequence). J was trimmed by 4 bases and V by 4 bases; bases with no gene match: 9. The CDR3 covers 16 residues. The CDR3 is CASSKAVGDRGTEAFF. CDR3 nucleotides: TGTGCCAGTAGTAAAGCCGTGGGGGACAGGGGCACTGAAGCTTTCTTT.

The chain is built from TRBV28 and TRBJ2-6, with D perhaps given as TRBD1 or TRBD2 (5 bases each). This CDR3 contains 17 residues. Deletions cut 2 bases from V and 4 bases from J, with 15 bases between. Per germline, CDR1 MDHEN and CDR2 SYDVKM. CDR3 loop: CASSLIPGLSGANVLTF. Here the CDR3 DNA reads TGTGCCAGCAGTTTAATCCCGGGGCTGTCAGGGGCCAACGTCCTGACTTTC.

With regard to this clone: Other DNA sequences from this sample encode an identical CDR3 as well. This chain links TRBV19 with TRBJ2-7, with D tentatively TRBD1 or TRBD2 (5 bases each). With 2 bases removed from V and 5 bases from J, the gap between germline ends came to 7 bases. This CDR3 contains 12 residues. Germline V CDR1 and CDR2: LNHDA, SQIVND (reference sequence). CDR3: CASSIRGDEQYF. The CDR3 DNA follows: TGTGCCAGTAGTATAAGAGGGGACGAGCAGTACTTC.

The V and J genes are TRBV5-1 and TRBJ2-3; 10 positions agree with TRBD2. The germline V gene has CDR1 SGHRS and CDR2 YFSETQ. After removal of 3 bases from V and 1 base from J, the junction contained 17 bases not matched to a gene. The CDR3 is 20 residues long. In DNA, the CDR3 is TGCGCCAGCAGCTCGCCCGCCTATAGCGGGAGGAAGTCCGGCACAGATACGCAGTATTTT. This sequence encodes CASSSPAYSGRKSGTDTQYF.

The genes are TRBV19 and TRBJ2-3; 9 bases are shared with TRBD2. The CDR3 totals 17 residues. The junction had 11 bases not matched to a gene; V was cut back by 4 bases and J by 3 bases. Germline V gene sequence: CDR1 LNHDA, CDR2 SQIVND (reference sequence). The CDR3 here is CASSSGGSGSITDTQYF. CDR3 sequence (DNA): TGTGCCAGTAGTAGTGGTGGTAGCGGGAGTATAACAGATACGCAGTATTTT.

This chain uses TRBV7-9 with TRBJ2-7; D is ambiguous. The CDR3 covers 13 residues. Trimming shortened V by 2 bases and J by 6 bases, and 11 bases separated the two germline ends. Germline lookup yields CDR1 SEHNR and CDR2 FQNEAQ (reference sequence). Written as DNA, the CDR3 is TGTGCCAGCAGCTTAAACTCCTTAGGCGAGCAGTACTTC. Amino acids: CASSLNSLGEQYF.

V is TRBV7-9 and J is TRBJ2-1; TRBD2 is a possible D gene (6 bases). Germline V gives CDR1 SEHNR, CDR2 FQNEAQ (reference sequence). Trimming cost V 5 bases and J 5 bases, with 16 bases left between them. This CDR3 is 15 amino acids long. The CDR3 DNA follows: TGTGCCAGCAGCCCGAGTGCGGGATTCAACAATGAGCAGTTCTTC. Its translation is CASSPSAGFNNEQFF.

CDR3 coding DNA: TGTGCCAGCAGCTTAAGTAGGGGACAACTGTTTTTT. Translating gives CASSLSRGQLFF. V and J are TRBV7-2 and TRBJ1-4, with a tentative D call TRBD1 (5 bases). The CDR3 has 12 residues. The V and J ends lost 2 bases and 12 bases respectively, with 10 bases between them. CDR1 SGHTA and CDR2 FQGNSA come from the germline V gene.

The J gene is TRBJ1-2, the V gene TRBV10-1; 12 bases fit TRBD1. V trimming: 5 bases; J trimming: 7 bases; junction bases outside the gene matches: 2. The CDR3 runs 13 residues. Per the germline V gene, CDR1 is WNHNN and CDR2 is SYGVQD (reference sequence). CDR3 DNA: TGCGCCAGCAGTCCGGGACAGGGGGCTGGCTACACCTTC. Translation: CASSPGQGAGYTF.

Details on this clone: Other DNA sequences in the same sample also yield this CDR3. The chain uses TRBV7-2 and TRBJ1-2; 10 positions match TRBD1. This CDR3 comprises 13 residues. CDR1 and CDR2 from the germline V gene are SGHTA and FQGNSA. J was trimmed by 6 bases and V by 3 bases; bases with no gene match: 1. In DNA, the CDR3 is TGTGCCAGCAGCTTGGGGACAGGGGATGGCTACACCTTC. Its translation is CASSLGTGDGYTF.

The CDR3, as DNA: TGCGCCAGCAGCCATGACAGGCCCATCTTAGCCAAAAACATTCAGTACTTC. This sequence encodes CASSHDRPILAKNIQYF. This rearrangement joins TRBV4-1 to TRBJ2-4; perhaps TRBD1 as D (6 bases). V lost 3 bases to trimming and J lost 0 bases, with 15 bases between them. The CDR3 totals 17 residues. Germline V lookup: CDR1 MGHRA, CDR2 YSYEKL.